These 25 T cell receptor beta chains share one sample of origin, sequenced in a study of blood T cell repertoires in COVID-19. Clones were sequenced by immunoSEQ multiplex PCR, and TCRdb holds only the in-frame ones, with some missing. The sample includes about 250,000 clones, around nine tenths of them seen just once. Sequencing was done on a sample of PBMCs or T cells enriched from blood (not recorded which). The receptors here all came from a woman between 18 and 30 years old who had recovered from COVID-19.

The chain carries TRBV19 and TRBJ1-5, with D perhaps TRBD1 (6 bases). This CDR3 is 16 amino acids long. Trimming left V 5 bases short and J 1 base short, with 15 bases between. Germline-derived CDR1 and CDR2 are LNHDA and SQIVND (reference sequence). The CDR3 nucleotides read TGTGCCAGTAGTGTACTACAGGGATCAAGCAATCAGCCCCAGCATTTT. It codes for CASSVLQGSSNQPQHF.

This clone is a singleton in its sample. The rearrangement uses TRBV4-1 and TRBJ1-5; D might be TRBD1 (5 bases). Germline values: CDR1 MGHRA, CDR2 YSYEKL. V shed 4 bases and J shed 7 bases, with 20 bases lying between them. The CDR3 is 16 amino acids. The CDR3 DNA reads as TGCGCCAGCAGCCCCGTCGCGGTAGGGGTCGGGCAGCCCCAGCATTTT. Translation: CASSPVAVGVGQPQHF.

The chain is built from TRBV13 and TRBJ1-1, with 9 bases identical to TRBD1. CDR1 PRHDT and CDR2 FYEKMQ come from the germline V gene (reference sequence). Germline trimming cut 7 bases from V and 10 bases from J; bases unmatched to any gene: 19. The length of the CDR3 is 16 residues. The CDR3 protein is CASIRREYRGPAAAFF. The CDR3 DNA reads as TGTGCCAGCATCAGAAGGGAATACAGGGGGCCAGCCGCAGCTTTCTTT.

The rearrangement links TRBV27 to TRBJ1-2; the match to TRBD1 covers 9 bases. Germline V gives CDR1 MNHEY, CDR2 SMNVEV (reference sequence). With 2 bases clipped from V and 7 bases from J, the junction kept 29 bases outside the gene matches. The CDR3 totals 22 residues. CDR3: CASSLRASTAPPHPTGGFGYTF. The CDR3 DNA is TGTGCCAGCAGTTTACGAGCCTCGACCGCCCCCCCTCACCCGACAGGGGGTTTTGGCTACACCTTC.

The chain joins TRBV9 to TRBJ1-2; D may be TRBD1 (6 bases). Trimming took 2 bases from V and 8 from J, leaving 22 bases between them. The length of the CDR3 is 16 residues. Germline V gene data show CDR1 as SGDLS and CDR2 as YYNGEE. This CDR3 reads CASSVTVVGGLAGYTF. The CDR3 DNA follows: TGTGCCAGCAGCGTCACCGTGGTCGGGGGGCTGGCCGGCTACACCTTC.

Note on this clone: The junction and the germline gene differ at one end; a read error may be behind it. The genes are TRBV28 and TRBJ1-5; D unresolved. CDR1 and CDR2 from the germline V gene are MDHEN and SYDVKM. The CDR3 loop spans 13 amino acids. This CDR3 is CASSLGSNQPQLF. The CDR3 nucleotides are TGTGCCAGCAGTTTGGGGAGCAATCAGCCCCAGCTTTTT. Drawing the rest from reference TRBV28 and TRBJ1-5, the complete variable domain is DVKVTQSSRYLVKRTGEKVFLECVQDMDHENMFWYRQDPGLGLRLIYFSYDVKMKEKGDIPEGYSVSREKKERFSLILESASTNQTSMYLCASSLGSNQPQLFGDGTRLSIL.

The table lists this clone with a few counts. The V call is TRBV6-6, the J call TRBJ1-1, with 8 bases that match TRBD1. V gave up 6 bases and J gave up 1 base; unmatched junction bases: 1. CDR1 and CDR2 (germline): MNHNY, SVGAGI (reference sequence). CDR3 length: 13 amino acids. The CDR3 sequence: CASRTGANTEAFF. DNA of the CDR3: TGTGCCAGCAGGACAGGGGCGAACACTGAAGCTTTCTTT.

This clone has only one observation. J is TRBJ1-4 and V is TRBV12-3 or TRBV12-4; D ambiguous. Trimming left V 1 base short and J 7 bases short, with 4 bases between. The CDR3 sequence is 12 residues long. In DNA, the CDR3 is TGTGCCAGCAGTTTAGGTCGTGAAAAACTGTTTTTT. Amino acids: CASSLGREKLFF.

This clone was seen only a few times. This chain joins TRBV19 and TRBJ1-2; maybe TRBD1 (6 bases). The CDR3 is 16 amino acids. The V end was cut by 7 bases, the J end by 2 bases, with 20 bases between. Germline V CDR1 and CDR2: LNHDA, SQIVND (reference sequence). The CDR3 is CASTGQLISLNYGYTF. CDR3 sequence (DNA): TGTGCCAGTACCGGACAGCTGATAAGTCTCAACTATGGCTACACCTTC. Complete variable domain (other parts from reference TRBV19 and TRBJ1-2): DGGITQSPKYLFRKEGQNVTLSCEQNLNHDAMYWYRQDPGQGLRLIYYSQIVNDFQKGDIAEGYSVSREKKESFPLTVTSAQKNPTAFYLCASTGQLISLNYGYTFGSGTRLTVV.

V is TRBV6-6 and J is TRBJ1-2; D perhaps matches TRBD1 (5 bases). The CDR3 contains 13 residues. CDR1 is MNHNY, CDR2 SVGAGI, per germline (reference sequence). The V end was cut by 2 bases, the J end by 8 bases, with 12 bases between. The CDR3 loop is CASSYSDRRGYTF. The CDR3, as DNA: TGTGCCAGCAGTTACAGCGACAGACGCGGCTACACCTTC.

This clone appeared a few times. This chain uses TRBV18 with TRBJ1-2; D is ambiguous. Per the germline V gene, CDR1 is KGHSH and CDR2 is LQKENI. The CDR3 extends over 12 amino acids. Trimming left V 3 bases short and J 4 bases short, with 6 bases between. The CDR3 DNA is TGTGCCAGCTCACCGGGCAGCTATGGCTACACCTTC. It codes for CASSPGSYGYTF.

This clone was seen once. The CDR3 nucleotides are TGTGCCAGCTCACCACCAAGTGCCGGGACTACTGAAGCTTTCTTT. The encoded protein is CASSPPSAGTTEAFF. This rearrangement joins TRBV18 to TRBJ1-1; D may be TRBD1 (5 bases). Germline V gene lookup returns CDR1 KGHSH and CDR2 LQKENI. Trimming took off 0 bases at V and 5 bases at J, with 13 bases between the two ends. This CDR3 spans 15 amino acids.

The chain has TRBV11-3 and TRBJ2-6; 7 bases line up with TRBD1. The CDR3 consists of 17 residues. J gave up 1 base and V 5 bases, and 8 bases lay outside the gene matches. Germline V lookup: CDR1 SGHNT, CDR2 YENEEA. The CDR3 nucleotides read TGTGCCAGCAGCCGTACCGGGACAGCTTCTGGGGCCAACGTCCTGACTTTC. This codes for CASSRTGTASGANVLTF.

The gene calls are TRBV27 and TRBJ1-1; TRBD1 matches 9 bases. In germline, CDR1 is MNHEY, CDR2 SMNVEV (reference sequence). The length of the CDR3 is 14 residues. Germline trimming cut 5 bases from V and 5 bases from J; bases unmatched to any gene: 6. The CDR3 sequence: CASSPTGTGTEAFF. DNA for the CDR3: TGTGCCAGCAGTCCTACCGGGACAGGGACTGAAGCTTTCTTT.

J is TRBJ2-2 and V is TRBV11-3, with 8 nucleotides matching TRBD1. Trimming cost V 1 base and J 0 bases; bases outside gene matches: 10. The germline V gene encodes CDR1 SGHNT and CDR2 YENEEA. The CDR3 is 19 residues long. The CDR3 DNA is TGTGCCAGCAGCTTAGGGTTACAGGGGGGCTTCGCGAACACCGGGGAGCTGTTTTTT. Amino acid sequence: CASSLGLQGGFANTGELFF.

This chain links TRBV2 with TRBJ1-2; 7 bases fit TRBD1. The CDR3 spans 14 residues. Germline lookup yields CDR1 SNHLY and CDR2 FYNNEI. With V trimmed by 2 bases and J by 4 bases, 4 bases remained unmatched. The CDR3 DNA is TGTGCCAGCAGTGAAAGGGGGCGCGTCTATGGCTACACCTTC. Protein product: CASSERGRVYGYTF.

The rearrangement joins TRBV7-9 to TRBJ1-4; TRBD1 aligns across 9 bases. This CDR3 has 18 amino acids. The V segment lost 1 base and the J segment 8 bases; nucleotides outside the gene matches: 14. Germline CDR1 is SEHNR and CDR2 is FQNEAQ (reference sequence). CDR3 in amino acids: CASSLDRGVGQGEEKLFF. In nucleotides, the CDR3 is TGTGCCAGCAGCTTAGATCGAGGAGTGGGACAGGGAGAGGAAAAACTGTTTTTT.

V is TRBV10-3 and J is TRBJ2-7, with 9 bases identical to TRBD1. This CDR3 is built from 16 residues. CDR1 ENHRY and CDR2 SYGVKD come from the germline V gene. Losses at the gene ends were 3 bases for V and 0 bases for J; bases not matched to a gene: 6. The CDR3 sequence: CAISDIGTGFSYEQYF. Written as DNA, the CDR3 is TGTGCCATCAGTGATATAGGGACAGGGTTCTCCTACGAGCAGTACTTC.

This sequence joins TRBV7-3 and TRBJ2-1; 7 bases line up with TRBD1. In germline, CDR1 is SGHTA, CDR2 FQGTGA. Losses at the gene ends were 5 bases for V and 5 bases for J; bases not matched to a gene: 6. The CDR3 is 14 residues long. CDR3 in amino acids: CASSPTTGNNEQFF. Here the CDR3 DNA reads TGTGCCAGCAGCCCTACGACAGGGAACAATGAGCAGTTCTTC. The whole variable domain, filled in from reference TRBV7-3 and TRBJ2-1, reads GAGVSQTPSNKVTEKGKYVELRCDPISGHTALYWYRQSLGQGPEFLIYFQGTGAADDSGLPNDRFFAVRPEGSVSTLKIQRTERGDSAVYLCASSPTTGNNEQFFGPGTRLTVL.

The CDR3 region has the DNA TGCGCCAGCAGTGAGAGACAGGGGCGAACCTACGAGCAGTACTTC. Residues: CASSERQGRTYEQYF. This sequence joins TRBV10-2 and TRBJ2-7; 8 positions agree with TRBD1. Germline-derived CDR1 and CDR2 are WSHSY and SAAADI. The CDR3 totals 15 residues. The V gene end was trimmed by 2 bases and the J gene end by 2 bases; junction bases not matched to a gene: 5.

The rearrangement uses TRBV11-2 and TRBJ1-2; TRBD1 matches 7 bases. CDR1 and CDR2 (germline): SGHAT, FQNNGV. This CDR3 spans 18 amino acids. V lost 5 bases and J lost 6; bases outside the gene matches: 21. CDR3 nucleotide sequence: TGTGCCAGCAGCCCCCCTTATGGGATATCAGGGGGGATTGATGGCTACACCTTC. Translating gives CASSPPYGISGGIDGYTF.

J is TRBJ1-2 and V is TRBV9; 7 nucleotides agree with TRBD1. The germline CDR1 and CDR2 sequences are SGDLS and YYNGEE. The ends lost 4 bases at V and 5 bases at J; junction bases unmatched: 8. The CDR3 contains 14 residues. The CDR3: CASSFSGTEYGYTF. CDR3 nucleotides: TGTGCCAGCAGCTTCTCAGGGACAGAGTATGGCTACACCTTC.

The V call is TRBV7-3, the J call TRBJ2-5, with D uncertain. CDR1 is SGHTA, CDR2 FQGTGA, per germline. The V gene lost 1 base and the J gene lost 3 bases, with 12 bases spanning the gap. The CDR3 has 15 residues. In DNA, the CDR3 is TGTGCCAGCAGCTTAATAGCCGGCCCGGAAGAGACCCAGTACTTC. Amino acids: CASSLIAGPEETQYF.

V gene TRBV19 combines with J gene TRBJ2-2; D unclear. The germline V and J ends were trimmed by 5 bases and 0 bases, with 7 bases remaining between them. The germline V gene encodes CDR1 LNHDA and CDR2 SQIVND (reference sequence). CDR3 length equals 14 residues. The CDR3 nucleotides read TGTGCCAGTAGTTCCGTGTCGAACACCGGGGAGCTGTTTTTT. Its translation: CASSSVSNTGELFF.

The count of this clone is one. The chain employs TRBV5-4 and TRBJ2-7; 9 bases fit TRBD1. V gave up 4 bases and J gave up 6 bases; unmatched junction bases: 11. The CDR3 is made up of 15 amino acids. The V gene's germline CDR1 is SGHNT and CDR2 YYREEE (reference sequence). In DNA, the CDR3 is TGTGCCAGCAGCGGTAACCGGGACAGGGTTGGCGAGCAGTACTTC. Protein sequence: CASSGNRDRVGEQYF. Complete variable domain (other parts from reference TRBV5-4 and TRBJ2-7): ETGVTQSPTHLIKTRGQQVTLRCSSQSGHNTVSWYQQALGQGPQFIFQYYREEENGRGNFPPRFSGLQFPNYSSELNVNALELDDSALYLCASSGNRDRVGEQYFGPGTRLTVT.